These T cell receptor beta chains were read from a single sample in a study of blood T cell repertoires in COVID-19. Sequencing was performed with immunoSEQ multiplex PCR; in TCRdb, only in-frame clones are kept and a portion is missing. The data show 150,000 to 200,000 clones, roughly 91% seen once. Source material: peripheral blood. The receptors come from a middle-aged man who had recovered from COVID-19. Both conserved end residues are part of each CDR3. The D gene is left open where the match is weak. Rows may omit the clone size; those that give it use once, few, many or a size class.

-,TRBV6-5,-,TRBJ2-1,TGTGCCAGCAGTTACTCGGAGTTCGGTGAGCAGTTCTTC,CASSYSEFGEQFF
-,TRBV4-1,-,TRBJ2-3,TGCGCCAGCAGCCAAGACGTCGGAGAGGTCACAGATACGCAGTATTTT,CASSQDVGEVTDTQYF
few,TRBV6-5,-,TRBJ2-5,TGTGCCAGCAGTACGGGATTCGGGCAAGAGACCCAGTACTTC,CASSTGFGQETQYF
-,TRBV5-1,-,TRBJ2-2,TGCGCCAGCAGCTTGGGATACAGGGCGAACACCGGGGAGCTGTTTTTT,CASSLGYRANTGELFF
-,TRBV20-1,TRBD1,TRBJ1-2,TGCAGTGCTAGTTATCCGGGACAGGGGGGCTATGGCTACACCTTC,CSASYPGQGGYGYTF
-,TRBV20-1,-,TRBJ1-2,TGCAGTGCTAGTAGGCGGCGGCAGGGTGGAGATGGCTACACCTTC,CSASRRRQGGDGYTF
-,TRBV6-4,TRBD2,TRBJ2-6,TGTGCCAGCAGCCCTAGCGGGAGGAACCTCTATTCAGGGGCCAACGTCCTGACTTTC,CASSPSGRNLYSGANVLTF
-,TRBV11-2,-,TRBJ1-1,TGTGCCAGCAGCTTAGCAGGGTTTAAAAGCATGAACACTGAAGCTTTCTTT,CASSLAGFKSMNTEAFF
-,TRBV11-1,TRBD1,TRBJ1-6,TGTGCCAGCGGGACAGTCAATTCACCCCTCCACTTT,CASGTVNSPLHF
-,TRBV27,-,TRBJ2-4,TGTGCCAGCAGTGATTGGGGGGTCGGCAAAAACATTCAGTACTTC,CASSDWGVGKNIQYF
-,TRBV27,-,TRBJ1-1,TGTGCCAGCGGGCGGATTGGGACATTCGGAGCTTTCTTT,CASGRIGTFGAFF
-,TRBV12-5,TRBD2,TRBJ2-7,TGTGCTAGTGGTTTGAATGCGGGAGGAGGGCAGTACTTC,CASGLNAGGGQYF
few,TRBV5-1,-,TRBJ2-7,TGCGCCAGCAGCTCTGGCAGGACTTCCTACGAGCAGTACTTC,CASSSGRTSYEQYF
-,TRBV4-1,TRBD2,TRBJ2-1,TGCGCCAGCAGCCCCGAAAGGGGAGCGGGGAGCTCCTACAATGAGCAGTTCTTC,CASSPERGAGSSYNEQFF